This T cell receptor beta chain derives from a study of T cell repertoires in cytomegalovirus infection (dated by TCRdb to the late 2010s). For context, the study as a whole: Peptide stimulations targeted recently identified HLA-C-restricted CMV epitopes, whose presentation resists viral immunomodulation, together with well-studied HLA-B-restricted epitopes. Donor HLA type was relevant to the analysis, as public TCR beta signatures indicated carriage of CMV infection together with the matching HLA type. General findings and caveats noted by the study authors: In the ex vivo response, HLA-C-restricted CMV-specific TCR beta clonotypes were dominant, and in two of eight donors the single most frequent clonotype came from this HLA-C-restricted group. Cumulative frequency of public TCR beta family members discriminated carriers of CMV infection plus the relevant HLA type in this cohort and an independent approximately 400-donor cohort.

Note on this clonotype: Its antigen is still unknown. A much larger clone is a single base away; this may be a read error.

In light of the paper, this sample's treatment or condition label describes: in vitro stimulation with specific CMV peptide epitopes to enrich CMV-specific T cells. Sequencing was performed on an Illumina HiSeq 1500. TCRdb applied fastp at Q25 and MiXCR to the public reads, then kept only in-frame beta chains. Rows merge per CDR3 protein into single entries with the most common DNA and genes. The sample profile shows roughly 920,000 distinct CDR3 sequences; roughly 31% of them were found once. Of the sample, over 13% falls within the top ten clones. The CDR3 measures 13 amino acids from cysteine to phenylalanine. Of the read, only the CDR3 DNA is kept; its 39 bases are in frame from base 1. Ends trimmed: V by 10 bases, J by 10 bases; bases unmatched to a gene: 11.

This TCR came from a human donor in good health (CMV status not recorded). Some clones in this sample may be carry-over from other donors' samples. Recombination joined TRBV12-3 or TRBV12-4 with TRBJ1-1; TRBD1 fits 11 bases in the junction. Sample: cultured CD8+ T cells from PBMCs, taken from culture after CMV antigen stimulation. The DNA sequence is TGTGCCATCCACTACCGGACAGGGGGCACAGCTTTCTTT. This translates into CAIHYRTGGTAFF.